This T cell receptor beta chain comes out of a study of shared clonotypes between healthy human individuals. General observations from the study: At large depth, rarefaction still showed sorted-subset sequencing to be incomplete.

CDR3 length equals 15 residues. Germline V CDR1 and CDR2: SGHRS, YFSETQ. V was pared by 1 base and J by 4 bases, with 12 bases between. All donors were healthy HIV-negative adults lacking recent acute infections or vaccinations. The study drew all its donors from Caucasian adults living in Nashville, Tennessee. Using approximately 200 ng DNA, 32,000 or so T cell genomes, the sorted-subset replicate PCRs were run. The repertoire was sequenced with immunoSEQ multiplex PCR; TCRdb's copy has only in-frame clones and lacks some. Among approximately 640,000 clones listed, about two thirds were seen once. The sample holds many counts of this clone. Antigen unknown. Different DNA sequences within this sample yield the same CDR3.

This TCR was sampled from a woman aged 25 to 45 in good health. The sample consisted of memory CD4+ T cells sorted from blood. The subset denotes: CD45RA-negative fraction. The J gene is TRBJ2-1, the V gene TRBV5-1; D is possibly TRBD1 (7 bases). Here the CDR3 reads CASSLSSGGYNEQFF. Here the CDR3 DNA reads TGCGCCAGCAGCTTGTCGTCAGGGGGGTACAATGAGCAGTTCTTC.